The next 6 T cell receptor beta chains were all read from a single sample in a study of T cell responses to AZD1222 COVID-19 vaccine. Only in-frame clones appear in the TCRdb table, and some are missing; sequencing was by immunoSEQ multiplex PCR. Counted here are under 110,000 clones, 70% to 90% occurring once; the ten biggest clones make up about a tenth. Sequencing used peripheral blood, obtained 28 days after the second AZD1222 dose. These receptors were obtained from an adult who received the AZD1222 COVID-19 vaccine.

The chain has TRBV5-4 and TRBJ2-4; D possibly corresponds to TRBD2 (5 bases). Trimming left V 5 bases short and J 7 bases short, with 16 bases between. In germline, CDR1 is SGHNT, CDR2 YYREEE (reference sequence). This CDR3 has 14 amino acids. CDR3 DNA sequence: TGTGCCAGCAGGCCTGACAACTCGGGGAACATTCAGTACTTC. This sequence encodes CASRPDNSGNIQYF.

The rearrangement joins TRBV14 to TRBJ1-1, with 8 bases matching TRBD1. Germline V gives CDR1 SGHDN, CDR2 FVKESK. Trimming removed 4 bases from V and 0 bases from J; junction bases left unmatched: 4. This CDR3 comprises 15 residues. The CDR3 bases are TGTGCCAGCAGCCGGGCAGGGGGCATGAACACTGAAGCTTTCTTT. It yields the protein CASSRAGGMNTEAFF.

The genes are TRBV6-2 or TRBV6-3 and TRBJ1-1; a weak D match, TRBD1 (6 bases). This CDR3 contains 14 residues. Germline CDR1 is MNHEY and CDR2 is SVGEGT. Between the trimmed V and J ends, which lost 2 bases and 4 bases, there was a span of 11 bases. The CDR3 sequence: CASSYPAGATEAFF. CDR3 in DNA: TGTGCCAGCAGTTACCCCGCGGGGGCCACTGAAGCTTTCTTT.

V gene TRBV5-1 combines with J gene TRBJ2-1, with a possible D match to TRBD1 (5 bases). From germline, CDR1 is SGHRS and CDR2 YFSETQ. V was trimmed by 1 base and J by 0 bases, leaving 8 bases between them. The CDR3 has 15 residues. As DNA, the CDR3 is TGCGCCAGCAGCTTGACACAGGCCTCCTACAATGAGCAGTTCTTC. The encoded protein is CASSLTQASYNEQFF.

This chain connects TRBV7-2 to TRBJ1-5; D ambiguous. This CDR3 has 14 amino acids. Trimming left V 0 bases short and J 0 bases short, with 3 bases between. Germline assignment: CDR1 SGHTA and CDR2 FQGNSA. In DNA, the CDR3 is TGTGCCAGCAGCTTAGCATATAGCAATCAGCCCCAGCATTTT. Amino acid sequence: CASSLAYSNQPQHF.

This clone was seen once. The V call is TRBV28, the J call TRBJ2-3, with TRBD1 identical over 10 bases. Germline CDR1 MDHEN, CDR2 SYDVKM. The CDR3 runs to 15 residues. The ends lost 5 bases at V and 1 base at J; junction bases unmatched: 3. This CDR3 is CASSGGTGGTDTQYF. The CDR3 nucleotides are TGTGCCAGCAGTGGGGGGACAGGGGGCACAGATACGCAGTATTTT.